The 32 T cell receptor beta chains presented below share a single source sample, sequenced in a study of vaccination and CD4 T cells after COVID-19. Indicated treatment: roughly 10-day PBMC culture with coronavirus spike peptide pools or control peptides (ViraFEST assay). Researchers used the Oncomine TCR Beta short-read assay to sequence DNA from cultured CD4+ T cells. MiXCR was run by TCRdb on the PCR reads, yielding one entry per CDR3 protein. Seen here are 25,000 to 30,000 distinct CDR3 sequences, about 66% observed once, and the top ten hold roughly a sixth. These receptors are not linked to any known antigen. The specimen was CD4+ T cells from blood, cultured in vitro, collected after SARS-CoV-2 vaccination. The receptors were sampled from a human donor who received a COVID-19 vaccine.

The genes are TRBV23-1 and TRBJ2-7; D might be TRBD1 or TRBD2, each matching 5 bases. TRBV23-1 is known as an ORF, though its function is uncertain. The length of the CDR3 is 17 residues. V was pared by 2 bases and J by 2 bases, with 19 bases between. CDR3 in amino acids: CASSQVFHRTGPYEQYF. In DNA, the CDR3 is TGCGCCAGCAGTCAAGTATTTCACAGGACGGGGCCCTACGAGCAGTACTTC.

There are a few counts of this clonotype. The chain uses TRBV5-5 and TRBJ2-3; D gene unclear. Germline assignment: CDR1 SGHKS and CDR2 YYEKEE (reference sequence). V shed 1 base and J shed 2 bases, with 8 bases lying between them. This CDR3 spans 14 amino acids. The CDR3 DNA reads as TGTGCCAGCAGCTTGTTTGGAGTCACAGATACGCAGTATTTT. Its translation: CASSLFGVTDTQYF.

The chain links TRBV20-1 to TRBJ1-5, with 7 bases identical to TRBD1. Trimming cost V 0 bases and J 0 bases; bases outside gene matches: 8. CDR3 length: 17 amino acids. Looked up from germline, CDR1 is DFQATT and CDR2 is SNEGSKA (reference sequence). CDR3 in DNA: TGCAGTGCTAGAGATATTAGGGGGACAGTTAGCAATCAGCCCCAGCATTTT. Amino acids: CSARDIRGTVSNQPQHF.

The chain links TRBV10-3 to TRBJ1-4; no definite D call. Germline CDR1 ENHRY, CDR2 SYGVKD. This CDR3 is 12 amino acids long. The V end lost 3 bases, the J end lost 8 bases, and 7 bases lay between the germline ends. The CDR3 here is CAISESPEKLFF. CDR3 coding DNA: TGTGCCATCAGTGAATCCCCAGAAAAACTGTTTTTT.

The rearrangement joins TRBV9 to TRBJ2-1, with 8 bases fitting TRBD2. The CDR3 totals 16 residues. Germline V gene lookup returns CDR1 SGDLS and CDR2 YYNGEE. The V gene end was trimmed by 0 bases and the J gene end by 4 bases; junction bases not matched to a gene: 6. DNA of the CDR3: TGTGCCAGCAGCGTAGTCGGGGGGGGCAGTTACAATGAGCAGTTCTTC. Its protein is CASSVVGGGSYNEQFF.

V and J are TRBV19 and TRBJ2-2; D is perhaps TRBD2 (5 bases). Germline-derived CDR1 and CDR2 are LNHDA and SQIVND (reference sequence). The CDR3 covers 17 residues. The V end lost 6 bases, the J end lost 1 base, and 18 bases lay between the germline ends. The CDR3 loop is CASRKIWESGNTGELFF. The CDR3 DNA reads as TGTGCCAGTAGGAAGATTTGGGAGTCGGGGAACACCGGGGAGCTGTTTTTT. The whole variable domain, filled in from reference TRBV19 and TRBJ2-2, reads DGGITQSPKYLFRKEGQNVTLSCEQNLNHDAMYWYRQDPGQGLRLIYYSQIVNDFQKGDIAEGYSVSREKKESFPLTVTSAQKNPTAFYLCASRKIWESGNTGELFFGEGSRLTVL.

This clonotype has only one observation. This sequence joins TRBV2 and TRBJ2-7, with D perhaps TRBD1 (5 bases). Trimming pared 6 bases from V and 4 bases from J, leaving 16 bases between. The CDR3 totals 14 residues. Germline values: CDR1 SNHLY, CDR2 FYNNEI. CDR3 sequence (DNA): TGTGCCAGCAGAATAGCTGTTGGGGCATACGAGCAGTACTTC. Translation: CASRIAVGAYEQYF.

This sequence joins TRBV4-2 and TRBJ2-1, with 10 bases fitting TRBD2. J gave up 9 bases and V 4 bases, and 6 bases lay outside the gene matches. Germline values: CDR1 LGHNA, CDR2 YNFKEQ. This CDR3 region has 14 residues. The CDR3 nucleotides read TGTGCCAGCAGCCGCAGCGGGGGGGCCCTTGAGCAGTTCTTC. Amino acids: CASSRSGGALEQFF.

The rearrangement uses TRBV20-1 and TRBJ1-1; the D is unclear. Germline V gene data show CDR1 as DFQATT and CDR2 as SNEGSKA (reference sequence). V gave up 3 bases and J gave up 5 bases, with 7 bases separating them. The CDR3 has 11 amino acids. CDR3 in DNA: TGCAGTGCTAGCCCTGGGACTGAAGCTTTCTTT. Translated: CSASPGTEAFF.

The chain couples TRBV19 to TRBJ2-5, with unresolved D. Between the trimmed V and J ends, which lost 0 bases and 4 bases, there was a span of 3 bases. Per the germline V gene, CDR1 is LNHDA and CDR2 is SQIVND (reference sequence). CDR3 length: 12 residues. This chain's CDR3 is CASSIDLETQYF. The CDR3 DNA follows: TGTGCCAGTAGTATAGATCTAGAGACCCAGTACTTC.

The chain carries TRBV7-7 and TRBJ1-4; D perhaps matches TRBD1 (5 bases). Germline CDR1 and CDR2: SSHAT and FNYEAQ (reference sequence). Between the trimmed V and J ends, which lost 5 bases and 0 bases, there was a span of 10 bases. The CDR3 length is 15 residues. The CDR3 is CASSAGLATNEKLFF. In DNA form, the CDR3 reads TGTGCCAGCAGCGCGGGACTGGCAACTAATGAAAAACTGTTTTTT.

This clonotype was recorded only once. The chain employs TRBV6-1 and TRBJ1-1, with 11 bases identical to TRBD1. The germline CDR1 and CDR2 sequences are MNHNS and SASEGT. V shed 4 bases and J 5 bases; nucleotides not matched to a gene: 3. This CDR3 contains 14 residues. This CDR3 is CASSVDRGPTEAFF. DNA for the CDR3: TGTGCCAGCAGTGTGGACAGGGGGCCGACTGAAGCTTTCTTT.

The chain is built from TRBV12-3 or TRBV12-4 and TRBJ1-2; a possible D gene is TRBD1 (5 bases). The CDR3 covers 15 residues. With 5 bases removed from V and 2 bases from J, the gap between germline ends came to 15 bases. The CDR3 region is CASSPPGRRNYGYTF. The DNA for the CDR3 is TGTGCCAGCAGTCCTCCGGGACGGCGGAACTATGGCTACACCTTC.

This rearrangement joins TRBV6-5 to TRBJ2-2; tentative D call: TRBD1 (6 bases). The germline CDR1 and CDR2 sequences are MNHEY and SVGAGI. This CDR3 has 17 amino acids. The V gene lost 1 base and the J gene lost 1 base, with 13 bases spanning the gap. The CDR3 coding sequence is TGTGCCAGCAGTTACTTGTTCCCGGGACAGAACACCGGGGAGCTGTTTTTT. It is translated as CASSYLFPGQNTGELFF.

In DNA, the CDR3 is TGCAGCGTTGATAGTTGGACAGGGGATACAGATACGCAGTATTTT. Its translation is CSVDSWTGDTDTQYF. The gene calls are TRBV29-1 and TRBJ2-3, with 9 bases aligning to TRBD1. CDR1 is SQVTM and CDR2 is ANQGSEA in the germline V gene. The V and J ends lost 3 bases and 3 bases, in that order; junction bases with no gene match: 7. This CDR3 region has 15 residues.

A few counts support this clonotype. The CDR3 loop is CASSVVQGNSPLHF. As DNA, the CDR3 is TGTGCCAGCAGTGTAGTCCAGGGTAATTCACCCCTCCACTTT. This chain links TRBV2 with TRBJ1-6; maybe TRBD1 (5 bases). The ends were cut back, 4 bases at V and 6 bases at J, with 10 bases in the middle. This CDR3 has 14 amino acids. From germline, CDR1 is SNHLY and CDR2 FYNNEI.

The chain uses TRBV19 and TRBJ2-5; D not resolved. The CDR3 loop spans 12 amino acids. With 6 bases removed from V and 5 bases from J, the gap between germline ends came to 10 bases. Looked up from germline, CDR1 is LNHDA and CDR2 is SQIVND (reference sequence). The CDR3, as DNA: TGTGCCAGTAGCAGCCGGGCGGAGACCCAGTACTTC. It yields the protein CASSSRAETQYF.

The chain links TRBV19 to TRBJ1-5; D ambiguous. This CDR3 is built from 16 residues. Germline loops: CDR1 LNHDA, CDR2 SQIVND (reference sequence). The V end lost 8 bases, the J end lost 1 base, and 18 bases lay between the germline ends. The CDR3 DNA follows: TGTGCCAGTCACCCCCTCCCCCTTTTAAGCAATCAGCCCCAGCATTTT. This sequence encodes CASHPLPLLSNQPQHF.

The chain uses TRBV20-1 and TRBJ1-5, with TRBD1 matching over 7 bases. With 4 bases clipped from V and 4 bases from J, the junction kept 7 bases outside the gene matches. CDR3 length equals 14 residues. CDR1 is DFQATT, CDR2 SNEGSKA, per germline (reference sequence). The CDR3, as DNA: TGCAGTGCTACCAGGGACAGTGCAAATCAGCCCCAGCATTTT. Its protein is CSATRDSANQPQHF.

The chain is built from TRBV5-1 and TRBJ1-1; D not resolved. The V gene lost 5 bases and the J gene lost 9 bases, with 14 bases spanning the gap. Looked up from germline, CDR1 is SGHRS and CDR2 is YFSETQ. This CDR3 has 12 amino acids. The CDR3 sequence: CASRHQSSQAFF. The CDR3, as DNA: TGCGCCAGCAGACATCAAAGTAGCCAAGCTTTCTTT.

The J gene is TRBJ1-4, the V gene TRBV12-3 or TRBV12-4, with 8 bases identical to TRBD1. Germline trimming cut 5 bases from V and 7 bases from J; bases unmatched to any gene: 6. This CDR3 is built from 14 residues. DNA of the CDR3: TGTGCCAGCAGTACTGGACAGGGCGGTGAAAAACTGTTTTTT. It encodes CASSTGQGGEKLFF.

This chain connects TRBV24-1 to TRBJ2-1; TRBD2 might be the D (5 bases). Germline V lookup: CDR1 KGHDR, CDR2 SFDVKD. The CDR3 extends over 17 amino acids. Trimming cost V 2 bases and J 4 bases, with 17 bases left between them. The CDR3, as DNA: TGTGCCACCAGTGATTCTATGGGCCGGGGAGCGTACAATGAGCAGTTCTTC. The encoded protein is CATSDSMGRGAYNEQFF.

On this clonotype itself: The junction differs from germline at one of its ends, possibly a read error. The chain employs TRBV30 and TRBJ1-3; 9 bases map to TRBD1. The CDR3 is 16 residues long. Germline assignment: CDR1 GTSNPN and CDR2 SVGIG (reference sequence). CDR3 bases: TGTGCCTGGATCAGGGACAGGGTTAGATCTGGGAACACCATATATTTT. Its translation: CAWIRDRVRSGNTIYF.

The chain employs TRBV30 and TRBJ1-3, with 7 bases aligning to TRBD1. Germline V CDR1 and CDR2: GTSNPN, SVGIG (reference sequence). The CDR3 length is 14 residues. V lost 2 bases, J lost 2 bases, and 3 bases stayed unmatched. CDR3: CAWSRDRAGNTIYF. In DNA, the CDR3 is TGTGCCTGGAGTCGGGACAGAGCTGGAAACACCATATATTTT.

In its sample, this clonotype was seen a few times. This chain links TRBV6-5 with TRBJ2-3, with D perhaps assigned TRBD1 or TRBD2 (7 bases each). Germline CDR1 and CDR2: MNHEY and SVGAGI. The CDR3 has 17 residues. V lost 2 bases to trimming and J lost 3 bases, with 18 bases between them. The CDR3 DNA follows: TGTGCCAGCAGTTACATCAATCAGGGGGGGAGGACAGATACGCAGTATTTT. Translated: CASSYINQGGRTDTQYF.

The chain employs TRBV6-1 and TRBJ1-2, with D uncertain. V was shortened by 7 bases and J by 3 bases, with 12 bases between the two germline ends. This CDR3 has 13 residues. Germline CDR1 reads MNHNS; CDR2 reads SASEGT. As DNA, the CDR3 is TGTGCCAGCAAAATGGTCGGAGACTATGGCTACACCTTC. Translating gives CASKMVGDYGYTF.

The chain is built from TRBV7-6 and TRBJ1-2, with 9 bases aligning to TRBD1. This CDR3 spans 15 amino acids. CDR1 is SGHVS and CDR2 is FNYEAQ in the germline V gene. The ends lost 2 bases at V and 7 bases at J; junction bases unmatched: 8. As DNA, the CDR3 is TGTGCCAGCAGCTTACAAACACAGGGGGCGGGTGGCTACACCTTC. Translated, it gives CASSLQTQGAGGYTF.

This rearrangement joins TRBV5-1 to TRBJ2-3, with D perhaps matching TRBD1 or TRBD2 (5 bases each). V lost 1 base and J lost 5, with 11 bases in between. The germline gives CDR1 SGHRS, CDR2 YFSETQ. The length of the CDR3 is 14 residues. CDR3 DNA sequence: TGCGCCAGCAGCTTGTTTGGGGCGGGAGATACGCAGTATTTT. Amino acids: CASSLFGAGDTQYF.

The V call is TRBV27, the J call TRBJ1-2; 9 bases are a match to TRBD1. V shed 4 bases and J 2 bases; nucleotides not matched to a gene: 8. The germline V gene encodes CDR1 MNHEY and CDR2 SMNVEV (reference sequence). The CDR3 is 16 amino acids. CDR3 in amino acids: CASSSTRTGVNYGYTF. The CDR3 DNA sequence: TGTGCCAGCAGTTCGACCCGGACAGGGGTAAACTATGGCTACACCTTC.

The chain links TRBV20-1 to TRBJ1-3; perhaps TRBD1 as D (6 bases). The CDR3 covers 15 residues. V was clipped by 0 bases and J by 4 bases, with 13 bases between them. Germline V gene lookup returns CDR1 DFQATT and CDR2 SNEGSKA (reference sequence). CDR3 DNA: TGCAGTGCTAGAGATAGAAAGACAGGCGGAAACACCATATATTTT. Translated, it gives CSARDRKTGGNTIYF.

The J gene is TRBJ1-4, the V gene TRBV19; D unclear. Germline loops: CDR1 LNHDA, CDR2 SQIVND (reference sequence). Trimming took off 8 bases at V and 16 bases at J, with 26 bases between the two ends. This CDR3 has 14 amino acids. CDR3 region: CASSAGATARRPFF. The CDR3 DNA follows: TGTGCCAGTTCAGCGGGAGCCACCGCCCGAAGGCCGTTTTTT.

This clonotype showed up just once. The chain recombines TRBV7-9 with TRBJ1-2, with a possible D match to TRBD1 (6 bases). V lost 1 base and J 3 bases, leaving 9 bases between the germline ends. The CDR3 has 14 residues. Germline V gene lookup returns CDR1 SEHNR and CDR2 FQNEAQ (reference sequence). As DNA, the CDR3 is TGTGCCAGCAGCTTAGGCGCAGGGGACTATGGCTACACCTTC. Its translation: CASSLGAGDYGYTF.